Below, 18 T cell receptor beta chains from the same sample are listed, as sequenced in a study of T cell changes during pregnancy in multiple sclerosis. Here immunoSEQ multiplex PCR was the method, and the copy in TCRdb shows in-frame clones only, minus some. Of 60,000 to 65,000 clones listed, 80% to 95% were seen once; the top ten hold about 2.5%. The specimen was peripheral blood, collected in the first trimester of pregnancy. The receptor source for this set is a female donor with multiple sclerosis, enrolled in a pregnancy study.

The CDR3 region is CASSTDSTQETQYF. The CDR3 region has the DNA TGTGCCAGCAGCACGGACAGCACACAAGAGACCCAGTACTTC. The V call is TRBV27, the J call TRBJ2-5; D is possibly TRBD1 (6 bases). The germline CDR1 and CDR2 sequences are MNHEY and SMNVEV (reference sequence). V gave up 6 bases and J gave up 2 bases, with 13 bases separating them. This CDR3 contains 14 residues.

This clone was detected only a few times. The chain couples TRBV2 to TRBJ1-6; TRBD1 matches 7 bases. The CDR3 has 14 residues. Germline V CDR1 and CDR2: SNHLY, FYNNEI. Germline trimming cut 9 bases from V and 9 bases from J; bases unmatched to any gene: 11. The CDR3 bases are TGTGCCAGTAGAGGGACAGCCGACACTTCACCCCTCCACTTT. It yields the protein CASRGTADTSPLHF.

This clone has only one observation. The V call is TRBV30, the J call TRBJ1-3; D remains unclear. Germline V gene lookup returns CDR1 GTSNPN and CDR2 SVGIG (reference sequence). The CDR3 length is 17 residues. Trimming cost V 3 bases and J 2 bases, with 20 bases left between them. The CDR3 sequence: CAWRSHTDIRPGNTIYF. The CDR3, as DNA: TGTGCCTGGAGATCCCACACCGACATACGACCTGGAAACACCATATATTTT.

This chain joins TRBV7-3 and TRBJ2-7, with D perhaps TRBD1 (5 bases). The last part of the DNA fits TRBJ2-5 better; the J call may be wrong. Germline V gene data show CDR1 as SGHTA and CDR2 as FQGTGA. CDR3 length equals 14 residues. CDR3 in amino acids: CASSLTGPKETQYF. The CDR3 coding sequence is TGTGCCAGCAGCTTAACGGGGCCCAAAGAGACCCAGTACTTC.

The chain combines TRBV5-4 with TRBJ2-1, with TRBD2 identical over 7 bases. CDR1 and CDR2 (germline): SGHNT, YYREEE (reference sequence). This CDR3 spans 14 amino acids. Trimming took 4 bases from V and 6 from J; bases not matched to a gene: 7. CDR3 bases: TGTGCCAGCAGCAAAGCCGGGACTACCAATGAGCAGTTCTTC. This codes for CASSKAGTTNEQFF.

The chain joins TRBV28 to TRBJ1-2, with D tentatively TRBD1 (6 bases). CDR3 size: 15 residues. The ends were cut back, 5 bases at V and 2 bases at J, with 15 bases in the middle. Germline V gene sequence: CDR1 MDHEN, CDR2 SYDVKM. The CDR3 region has the DNA TGTGCCAGCAGTCCAGCCCGAACAGGGAACTATGGCTACACCTTC. Translated: CASSPARTGNYGYTF.

The rearrangement joins TRBV27 to TRBJ2-2; 9 bases fit TRBD2. J gave up 8 bases and V 5 bases, and 9 bases lay outside the gene matches. The CDR3 consists of 15 residues. Germline V gives CDR1 MNHEY, CDR2 SMNVEV (reference sequence). The CDR3 is CASSAGGRARGELFF. The CDR3 DNA follows: TGTGCCAGCAGTGCCGGCGGGAGGGCCAGAGGGGAGCTGTTTTTT.

The V call is TRBV30, the J call TRBJ1-2, with no clear D. Trimming shortened V by 2 bases and J by 7 bases, and 11 bases separated the two germline ends. The germline CDR1 and CDR2 sequences are GTSNPN and SVGIG (reference sequence). The length of the CDR3 is 12 residues. The DNA of the CDR3 is TGTGCCTGGAGTAGCGGGGTCGGTGGCTACACCTTC. This codes for CAWSSGVGGYTF.

This sequence joins TRBV15 and TRBJ2-1, with TRBD1 matching 9 bases. This CDR3 is built from 14 residues. V trimming: 3 bases; J trimming: 6 bases; junction bases outside the gene matches: 3. Germline CDR1 and CDR2: LNHNV and YYDKDF (reference sequence). CDR3 nucleotide sequence: TGTGCCACCAGCAGGGGACAGGGTGGCAATGAGCAGTTCTTC. Translated: CATSRGQGGNEQFF.

The rearrangement joins TRBV19 to TRBJ2-1, with 16 bases identical to TRBD2. The CDR3 is made up of 17 amino acids. Trimming removed 10 bases from V and 7 bases from J; junction bases left unmatched: 13. Germline CDR1 is LNHDA and CDR2 is SQIVND (reference sequence). CDR3 sequence (DNA): TGTGCCACCCTGGGACTAGCGGGAGGGGGTAGCATGAATGAGCAGTTCTTC. It translates to CATLGLAGGGSMNEQFF.

This sequence joins TRBV6-5 and TRBJ1-1; 9 nucleotides match TRBD1. The CDR3 is made up of 16 amino acids. The V segment lost 1 base and the J segment 6 bases; nucleotides outside the gene matches: 9. The germline CDR1 and CDR2 sequences are MNHEY and SVGAGI. The CDR3 DNA reads TGTGCCAGCAGTTACTTAAGGGACAGGGTATTCGCTGAAGCTTTCTTT. This sequence encodes CASSYLRDRVFAEAFF.

This clone was recorded only once. The genes are TRBV7-9 and TRBJ2-3, with 8 bases fitting TRBD2. This CDR3 has 15 residues. The V and J ends lost 5 bases and 2 bases, in that order; junction bases with no gene match: 6. Germline CDR1 is SEHNR and CDR2 is FQNEAQ (reference sequence). CDR3 in DNA: TGTGCCAGCAGCCCCAATAGCGGGAACACAGATACGCAGTATTTT. Its translation: CASSPNSGNTDTQYF.

The rearrangement links TRBV6-5 to TRBJ1-1, with a weak D call TRBD1 (6 bases). This CDR3 has 14 amino acids. Germline V gives CDR1 MNHEY, CDR2 SVGAGI. Between the trimmed V and J ends, which lost 7 bases and 0 bases, there was a span of 12 bases. The CDR3 loop reads CASTAGQMNTEAFF. The CDR3 DNA reads TGTGCCAGCACCGCCGGACAGATGAACACTGAAGCTTTCTTT.

The chain uses TRBV2 and TRBJ2-2; 7 bases are shared with TRBD2. The CDR3 has 14 residues. Trimming took 3 bases from V and 3 from J; bases not matched to a gene: 1. Germline loops: CDR1 SNHLY, CDR2 FYNNEI. The chain's CDR3 is CASSETSYTGELFF. CDR3 in DNA: TGTGCCAGCAGTGAGACTAGCTACACCGGGGAGCTGTTTTTT. The variable domain in full, completed from reference TRBV2 and TRBJ2-2, reads EPEVTQTPSHQVTQMGQEVILRCVPISNHLYFYWYRQILGQKVEFLVSFYNNEISEKSEIFDDQFSVERPDGSNFTLKIRSTKLEDSAMYFCASSETSYTGELFFGEGSRLTVL.

V is TRBV6-1 and J is TRBJ2-7; 9 nucleotides agree with TRBD2. The germline V gene has CDR1 MNHNS and CDR2 SASEGT. V was clipped by 7 bases and J by 1 base; unmatched bases: 8. This CDR3 contains 15 residues. Here the CDR3 reads CASMLGLAGSYEQYF. The CDR3 bases are TGTGCCAGCATGCTGGGACTAGCAGGGTCCTACGAGCAGTACTTC.

V usage is TRBV29-1 and J usage is TRBJ2-7; TRBD2 matches 7 bases. Trimming removed 7 bases from V and 7 bases from J; junction bases left unmatched: 13. The CDR3 totals 13 residues. Looked up from germline, CDR1 is SQVTM and CDR2 is ANQGSEA. CDR3: CSGLAAGPGEQYF. DNA for the CDR3: TGCAGCGGATTGGCAGCGGGACCGGGGGAGCAGTACTTC.

In this sample, this clone turned up a few times. This sequence joins TRBV12-5 and TRBJ1-5, with no clear D. Germline CDR1 reads LGHNT; CDR2 reads FRNRAP. The CDR3 covers 13 residues. V shed 3 bases and J shed 4 bases, with 7 bases lying between them. DNA of the CDR3: TGTGCTAGTGGTTTAAGCGGAAATCAGCCCCAGCATTTT. Protein product: CASGLSGNQPQHF.

The genes are TRBV7-6 and TRBJ2-7; 8 bases match TRBD2. V lost 1 base, J lost 4 bases, and 3 bases stayed unmatched. Looked up from germline, CDR1 is SGHVS and CDR2 is FNYEAQ. The CDR3 totals 14 residues. The CDR3 protein is CASSLDGGGYEQYF. CDR3 in DNA: TGTGCCAGCAGCTTAGATGGCGGGGGGTACGAGCAGTACTTC.